The clone carrying this T cell receptor beta chain occurred a few times. The antigen is unknown. This record comes from a study of T cells after yellow fever vaccination. TCRdb passed the 5' RACE reads through MiXCR, listing each CDR3 protein once. The repertoire holds a few hundred thousand distinct CDR3 sequences, with roughly 8% as singletons. Study results and caveats: Repertoires obtained by FACS sorting could include abundant clonotypes that entered as contaminants from the bulk population. Clonotypes shared by both compartments, CD4 and CD8, made up a small share. Detected again after the booster were most primary-vaccination clones, at almost 97% CD4 and 70% to 90% CD8.

CDR3 length: 15 amino acids. Losses at the gene ends were 2 bases for V and 5 bases for J; bases not matched to a gene: 7. Germline V lookup: CDR1 SGHNT, CDR2 YYREEE (reference sequence). The source material was PBMCs, sampled approximately 40 days after the first yellow fever vaccination. The chain links TRBV5-4 to TRBJ2-5; 9 bases fit TRBD2. This TCR was recovered from a young man who received the YFV17D yellow fever vaccine. The CDR3 region has the DNA TGTGCCAGCAGCTTTTATGGCGGGGGGGCGGAGACCCAGTACTTC. Protein: CASSFYGGGAETQYF.